This note documents a single TCR beta chain sequence. The target antigen is unknown. Study findings and constraints: Tumor memory CD4+ T cell TCR gene usage clustered with blood and lymph node memory CD4+ cells and lymph node naive CD4+ cells.

This CDR3 has 14 residues. The germline V and J ends were trimmed by 2 bases and 0 bases, with 6 bases remaining between them. The germline CDR1 and CDR2 sequences are SGHNT and YYREEE (reference sequence). TCRdb independently ran MiXCR on the 5' RACE reads; one entry per CDR3 protein. The table has roughly 42,000 distinct CDR3 sequences, around 30% seen once; the top ten hold more than 3.5%. The TCR originated in a female donor with breast cancer. The chain employs TRBV5-4 and TRBJ1-5; D not resolved. The sequenced sample consisted of tumor-infiltrating memory CD4+ T cells sorted from the breast tumor. Indicated subset: memory CD4+ T cells, CD4+CD45RO+CD25-. CDR3: CASSFGYSNQPQHF. DNA for the CDR3: TGTGCCAGCAGCTTCGGGTATAGCAATCAGCCCCAGCATTTT.